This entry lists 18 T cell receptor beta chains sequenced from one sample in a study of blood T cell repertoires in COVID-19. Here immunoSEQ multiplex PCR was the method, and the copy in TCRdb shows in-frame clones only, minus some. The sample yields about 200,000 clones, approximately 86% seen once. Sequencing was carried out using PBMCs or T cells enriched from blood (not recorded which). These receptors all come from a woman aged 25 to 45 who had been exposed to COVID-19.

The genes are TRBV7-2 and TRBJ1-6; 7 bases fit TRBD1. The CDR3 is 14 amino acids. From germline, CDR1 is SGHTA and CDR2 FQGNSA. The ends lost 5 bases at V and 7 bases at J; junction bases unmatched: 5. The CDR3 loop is CASSQGQPNSPLHF. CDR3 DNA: TGTGCCAGCAGCCAGGGACAGCCAAATTCACCCCTCCACTTT. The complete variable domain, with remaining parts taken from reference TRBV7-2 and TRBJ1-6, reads GAGVSQSPSNKVTEKGKDVELRCDPISGHTALYWYRQSLGQGLEFLIYFQGNSAPDKSGLPSDRFSAERTGGSVSTLTIQRTQQEDSAVYLCASSQGQPNSPLHFGNGTRLTVT.

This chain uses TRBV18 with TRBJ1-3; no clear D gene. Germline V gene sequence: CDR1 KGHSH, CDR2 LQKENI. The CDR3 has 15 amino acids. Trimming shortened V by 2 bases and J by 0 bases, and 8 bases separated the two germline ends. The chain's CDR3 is CASSPIQDSGNTIYF. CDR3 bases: TGTGCCAGCTCACCAATCCAGGACTCTGGAAACACCATATATTTT.

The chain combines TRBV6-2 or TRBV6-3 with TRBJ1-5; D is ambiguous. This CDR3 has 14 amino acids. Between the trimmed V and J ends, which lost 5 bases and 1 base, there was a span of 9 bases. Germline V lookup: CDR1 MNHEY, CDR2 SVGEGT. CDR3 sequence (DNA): TGTGCCAGCAGTAGTGTCGCGAGCAATCAGCCCCAGCATTTT. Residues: CASSSVASNQPQHF.

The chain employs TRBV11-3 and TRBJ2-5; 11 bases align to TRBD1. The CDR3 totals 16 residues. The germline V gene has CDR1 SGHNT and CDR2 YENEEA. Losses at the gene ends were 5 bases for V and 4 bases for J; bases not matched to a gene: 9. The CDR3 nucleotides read TGTGCCAGCAGCCGATGGGGACAGGGGGTTGTAGAGACCCAGTACTTC. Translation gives CASSRWGQGVVETQYF.

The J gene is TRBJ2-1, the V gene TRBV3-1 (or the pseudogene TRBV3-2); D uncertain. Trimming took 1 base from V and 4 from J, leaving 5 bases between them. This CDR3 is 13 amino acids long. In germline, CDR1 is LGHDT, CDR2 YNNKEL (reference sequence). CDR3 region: CASSQVSYNEQFF. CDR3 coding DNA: TGTGCCAGCAGCCAAGTGTCATACAATGAGCAGTTCTTC.

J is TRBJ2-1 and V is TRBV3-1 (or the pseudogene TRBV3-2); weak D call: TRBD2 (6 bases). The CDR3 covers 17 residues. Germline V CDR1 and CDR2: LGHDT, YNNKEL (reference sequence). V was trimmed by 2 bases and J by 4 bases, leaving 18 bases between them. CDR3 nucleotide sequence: TGTGCCAGCAGCCAATATGTCAGCGGGCGTTCATACAATGAGCAGTTCTTC. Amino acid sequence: CASSQYVSGRSYNEQFF.

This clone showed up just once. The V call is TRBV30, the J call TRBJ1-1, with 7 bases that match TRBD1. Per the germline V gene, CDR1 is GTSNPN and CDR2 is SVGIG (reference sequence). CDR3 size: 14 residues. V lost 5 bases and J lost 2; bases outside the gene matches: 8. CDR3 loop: CAWDKDRRNTEAFF. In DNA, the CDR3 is TGTGCCTGGGACAAGGACAGGCGAAACACTGAAGCTTTCTTT.

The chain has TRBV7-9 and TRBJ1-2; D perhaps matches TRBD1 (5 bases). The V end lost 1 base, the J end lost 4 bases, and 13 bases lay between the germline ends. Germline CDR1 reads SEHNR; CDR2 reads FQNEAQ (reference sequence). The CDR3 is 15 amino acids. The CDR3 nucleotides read TGTGCCAGCAGCTTAGAGACTGTGACAGTCTATGGCTACACCTTC. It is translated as CASSLETVTVYGYTF. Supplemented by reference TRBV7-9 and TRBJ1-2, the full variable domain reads DTGVSQNPRHKITKRGQNVTFRCDPISEHNRLYWYRQTLGQGPEFLTYFQNEAQLEKSRLLSDRFSAERPKGSFSTLEIQRTEQGDSAMYLCASSLETVTVYGYTFGSGTRLTVV.

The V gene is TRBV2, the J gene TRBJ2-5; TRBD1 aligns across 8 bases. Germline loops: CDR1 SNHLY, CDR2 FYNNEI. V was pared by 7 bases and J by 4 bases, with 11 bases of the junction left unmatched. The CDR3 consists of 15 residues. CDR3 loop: CASNLGQAGGETQYF. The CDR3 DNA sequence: TGTGCCAGCAATTTGGGACAGGCTGGGGGAGAGACCCAGTACTTC.

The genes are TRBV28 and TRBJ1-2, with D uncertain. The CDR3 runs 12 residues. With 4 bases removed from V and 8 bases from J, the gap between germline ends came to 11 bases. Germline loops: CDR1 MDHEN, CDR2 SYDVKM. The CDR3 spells CASSSAGVGYTF. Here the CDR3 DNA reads TGTGCCAGCAGTTCTGCCGGGGTCGGCTACACCTTC.

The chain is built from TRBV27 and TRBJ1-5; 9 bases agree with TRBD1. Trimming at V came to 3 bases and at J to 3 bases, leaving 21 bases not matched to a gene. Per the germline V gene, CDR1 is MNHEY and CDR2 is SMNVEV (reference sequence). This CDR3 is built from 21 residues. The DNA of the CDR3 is TGTGCCAGCAGTTTGCACCCTTCTTCAACAGGGGGCACGGGCGTCAATCAGCCCCAGCATTTT. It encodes CASSLHPSSTGGTGVNQPQHF.

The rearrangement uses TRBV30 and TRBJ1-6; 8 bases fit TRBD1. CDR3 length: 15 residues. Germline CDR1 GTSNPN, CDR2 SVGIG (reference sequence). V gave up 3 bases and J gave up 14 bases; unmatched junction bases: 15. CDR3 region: CAWRGTGSVNWALHF. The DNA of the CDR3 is TGTGCCTGGAGAGGGACAGGCTCCGTTAATTGGGCCCTCCACTTT.

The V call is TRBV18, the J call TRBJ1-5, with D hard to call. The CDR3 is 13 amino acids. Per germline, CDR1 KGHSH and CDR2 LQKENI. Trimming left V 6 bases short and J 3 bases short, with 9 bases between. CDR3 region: CASSQSLNQPQHF. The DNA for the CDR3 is TGTGCCAGCTCCCAAAGCCTCAATCAGCCCCAGCATTTT.

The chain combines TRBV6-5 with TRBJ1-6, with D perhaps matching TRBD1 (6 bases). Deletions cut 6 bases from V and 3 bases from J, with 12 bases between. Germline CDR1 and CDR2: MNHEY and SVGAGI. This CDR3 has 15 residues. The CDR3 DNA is TGTGCCAGCAGGGCAGGGGATGGCTATAATTCACCCCTCCACTTT. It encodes CASRAGDGYNSPLHF.

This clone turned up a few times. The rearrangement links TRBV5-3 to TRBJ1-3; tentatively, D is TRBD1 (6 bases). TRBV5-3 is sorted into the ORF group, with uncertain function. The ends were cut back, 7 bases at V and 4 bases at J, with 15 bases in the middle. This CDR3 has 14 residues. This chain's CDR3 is CARGPTGSGNTIYF. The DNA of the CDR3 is TGTGCCAGAGGCCCTACAGGGTCCGGAAACACCATATATTTT.

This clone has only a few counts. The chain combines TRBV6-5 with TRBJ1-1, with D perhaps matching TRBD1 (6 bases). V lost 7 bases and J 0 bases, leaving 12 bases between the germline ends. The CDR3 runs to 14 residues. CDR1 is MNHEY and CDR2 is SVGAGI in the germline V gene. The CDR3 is CASTPRGLNTEAFF. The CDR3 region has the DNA TGTGCCAGCACCCCGAGGGGGTTGAACACTGAAGCTTTCTTT.

This chain's CDR3 is CASSPDQYNEQFF. The CDR3 nucleotides read TGTGCCAGCAGCCCCGATCAGTACAATGAGCAGTTCTTC. This chain uses TRBV5-6 with TRBJ2-1; D is ambiguous. Trimming removed 4 bases at V and 4 bases at J, with 9 bases between. CDR3 length equals 13 residues. The germline V gene encodes CDR1 SGHDT and CDR2 YYEEEE.

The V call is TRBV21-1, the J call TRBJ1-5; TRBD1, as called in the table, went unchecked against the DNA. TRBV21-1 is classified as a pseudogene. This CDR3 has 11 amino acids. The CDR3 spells CASSKGPTARF. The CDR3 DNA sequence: TGTGCCAGCAGCAAAGGGCCGACAGCTCGGTTT.